This T cell receptor (beta chain) was identified during a study of cytomegalovirus exposure and HLA in healthy donors. This clone is a singleton in its sample. Its specificity is unknown. General study results and limits: A link between a missense DCLRE1C variant and TCR beta V- and J-gene trimming emerged from a later analysis.

PCR primers comprised 60 Vbeta and 13 Jbeta primers. Using immunoSEQ multiplex PCR, the repertoire was profiled, and TCRdb retains in-frame clones only, with some absent. Of under 200,000 clones listed, around three quarters are singletons. This CDR3 region has 13 residues. Germline CDR1 reads LGHNA; CDR2 reads YSLEER. Trimming shortened V by 0 bases and J by 6 bases, and 8 bases separated the two germline ends. The receptor was derived from a woman in her 30s in good health and CMV-seropositive. J is TRBJ1-1 and V is TRBV4-3; no clear D. Sequencing was done on a sample of PBMCs. The CDR3 reads CASSQDRLAEAFF. CDR3 nucleotides: TGCGCCAGCAGCCAAGATCGGTTGGCTGAAGCTTTCTTT.